Listed below are T cell receptor beta chains from one sample, sequenced in a study of early T cells in non-severe SARS-CoV-2 infection. MiXCR was run by TCRdb on the 5' RACE reads, yielding one entry per CDR3 protein. In the table there are about 80,000 distinct CDR3 sequences, about 12% of which are singletons. The sample comprised whole blood. The source of these receptors is an adult who was a healthcare worker with PCR-confirmed SARS-CoV-2 infection or an uninfected control (not recorded which). CDR3s include the opening cysteine and the closing phenylalanine or tryptophan. D genes are given only for firm matches. A row's size may be missing; if present it is once, few, many or a size class.

cdr3_nt,cdr3_aa,d_call,clone_size,v_call,j_call
TGTGCCACCAGTGCCCAGATCACGGGAGATACGCAGTATTTT,CATSAQITGDTQYF,.,.,TRBV24-1,TRBJ2-3
TGTGCCAGCAGTTGGGGGGCTTATCAGCCCCAGCATTTT,CASSWGAYQPQHF,.,few,TRBV28,TRBJ1-5
TGTGCCAGCAGTTCCTTAGGACAGGGGGAAATAACTGAAGCTTTCTTT,CASSSLGQGEITEAFF,TRBD1,many,TRBV28,TRBJ1-1
TGCAGCGTTGTGGTGGGCGATCAGCCCCATCATTTT,CSVVVGDQPHHF,.,few,TRBV29-1,TRBJ1-5
TGCAGCGTTTTGGTCTCTGGGGCCAACGTCCTGACTTTC,CSVLVSGANVLTF,.,.,TRBV29-1,TRBJ2-6
TGCAGCGTTGGGAGTGGACGGGAGGGGCAGTATTTT,CSVGSGREGQYF,TRBD2,many,TRBV29-1,TRBJ2-3
TGCGCCAGCAGCGGAGGGCGGGGGGCCTACAATGAGCAGTTCTTC,CASSGGRGAYNEQFF,TRBD2,many,TRBV5-1,TRBJ2-1
TGTGCCAGCAGCTTAGCAGGGATCCCTCGCGAGCAGTACTTC,CASSLAGIPREQYF,.,few,TRBV11-1,TRBJ2-7
TGTGCCAGCAGTTTGCTGGGGGCGGGAAACACTGAAGCTTTCTTT,CASSLLGAGNTEAFF,.,.,TRBV28,TRBJ1-1
TGCAGCGGGGCGCAGGGCTTGAACACTGAAGCTTTCTTT,CSGAQGLNTEAFF,.,many,TRBV29-1,TRBJ1-1
TGTGCCAGTTTACAGGGGGCGAACACTGAAGCTTTCTTT,CASLQGANTEAFF,TRBD1,few,TRBV19,TRBJ1-1
TGTGCCAGCAGTTTGGCCGGAAGCTCTGGGACCAACGTCCTGACTTTC,CASSLAGSSGTNVLTF,.,.,TRBV28,TRBJ2-6
TGTGCCAGCAGCTTAATAGCGGGAGGAGGGGAGCAGTACTTC,CASSLIAGGGEQYF,TRBD2,.,TRBV7-9,TRBJ2-7
TGCAGTGCTAGAGCGGGACTAGCGCGACGAGGCCCAGATACGCAGTATTTT,CSARAGLARRGPDTQYF,TRBD2,many,TRBV20-1,TRBJ2-3
TGTGCCAGGGGTCCGTTGAAAGAGACCCAGTACTTC,CARGPLKETQYF,.,few,TRBV21-1,TRBJ2-5
TGTGCCAGCGGGAACAGGGGGGGAACGACTGAAGCTTTCTTT,CASGNRGGTTEAFF,TRBD1,.,TRBV2,TRBJ1-1
TGCAGCGCTAGACGGGAGTCCCGGGACACCATATATTTT,CSARRESRDTIYF,.,few,TRBV29-1,TRBJ1-3
TGTGCCATCAGGACTCTAGCGGGAGGGCCCTACGAGCAGTACTTC,CAIRTLAGGPYEQYF,TRBD2,many,TRBV10-3,TRBJ2-7
TGCAGTGCTAGAGATCGCCGAAGCTCCTACAATGAGCAGTTCTTC,CSARDRRSSYNEQFF,.,.,TRBV20-1,TRBJ2-1
TGCAGTGCTCGGGGACTAGCGGGAGCGGGGGAGCAGTTCTTC,CSARGLAGAGEQFF,TRBD2,few,TRBV20-1,TRBJ2-1
TGTGCCAGCAGCTTAGTGGGACAGGGGTACCAGCCCCAGCATTTT,CASSLVGQGYQPQHF,TRBD1,few,TRBV7-8,TRBJ1-5
TGTGCCAGCAGCCAAGCCCCGGGAGAGCGGGGAGGAGAGCAGTTCTTC,CASSQAPGERGGEQFF,TRBD2,.,TRBV4-2,TRBJ2-1
TGCAGCGCCCAGACAGTCAACACTGAAGCTTTCTTT,CSAQTVNTEAFF,.,many,TRBV29-1,TRBJ1-1
TGTGCCATCAGCCCTGACCCCAGGGCCCCTGGAAACACCATATATTTT,CAISPDPRAPGNTIYF,.,many,TRBV10-3,TRBJ1-3
TGTGCCAGCAGCTTGACGGTTGGGACTGAAGCTTTCTTT,CASSLTVGTEAFF,.,.,TRBV13,TRBJ1-1
TGTGCCAGCTCACCACCGATGGGGCTCACTGAAGCTTTCTTT,CASSPPMGLTEAFF,.,many,TRBV18,TRBJ1-1
TGTGCCAGCAGGGTAAACCTAGCGGGAGGGCCCAACCAGTACTTC,CASRVNLAGGPNQYF,TRBD2,many,TRBV11-2,TRBJ2-7
TGTGCCAGCAGCCTCACAGGGGGGACAACTAATGAAAAACTGTTTTTT,CASSLTGGTTNEKLFF,TRBD1,.,TRBV28,TRBJ1-4
TGCAGTGCTAGAGATCCGAAGAAAAACATTCAGTACTTC,CSARDPKKNIQYF,.,few,TRBV20-1,TRBJ2-4
TGTGCCAGCAGCTTAGGGACTAGCGGGAGGGCCATGGAGTATTTT,CASSLGTSGRAMEYF,TRBD2,few,TRBV7-2,TRBJ2-3
TGCAGCGTTGAGGCCTTTCTTGGCTATGGCTACACCTTC,CSVEAFLGYGYTF,.,few,TRBV29-1,TRBJ1-2
TGTGCCAGTAGTAATTTAAACATAGGACGTGGCTACACCTTC,CASSNLNIGRGYTF,.,.,TRBV19,TRBJ1-2
TGTGCCAGCAGTTGGGGGACTGGCTCCTACGAGCAGTACTTC,CASSWGTGSYEQYF,.,.,TRBV6-2/TRBV6-3,TRBJ2-7
TGTGCCACCAGACAGGGGGCGGAAGATACTGAAGCTTCCTTT,CATRQGAEDTEASF,TRBD1,.,TRBV10-3,TRBJ1-1
TGCGCCAGCAGCCCAGCAAACGGAGTAGGGCGGGAGACCCAGTACTTC,CASSPANGVGRETQYF,.,few,TRBV5-1,TRBJ2-5
TGTGCCAGCAGTCCGGGGGGGGAGAGCGACGAGCAGTACTTC,CASSPGGESDEQYF,TRBD2,many,TRBV6-6,TRBJ2-7
TGTGCCAGCACCCCGCACAGGGGAAATTCACCCCTCCACTTT,CASTPHRGNSPLHF,TRBD1,.,TRBV7-2,TRBJ1-6
TGTGCCAGCAGTGACGGTGGCGACGCCAATGAGCAGTTCTTC,CASSDGGDANEQFF,.,many,TRBV6-4,TRBJ2-1
TGCAGTGCGGCCCGGTTTGCGGACTCCTACAATGAGCAGTTCTTC,CSAARFADSYNEQFF,.,many,TRBV20-1,TRBJ2-1
TGTGCCAGCATCCCCCTAGCGGGAGTGGTCGGAGATACGCAGTATTTT,CASIPLAGVVGDTQYF,TRBD2,.,TRBV27,TRBJ2-3
TGCAGTGCAAAAGGACAGGGGAATTCACCCCTCCACTTT,CSAKGQGNSPLHF,TRBD1,many,TRBV20-1,TRBJ1-6
TGTGCCAGCAGTGAGGGACAGGCGATCTACGAGCAGTACTTC,CASSEGQAIYEQYF,TRBD1,few,TRBV2,TRBJ2-7
TGTGCCAGCAGCTCCCCCGGGACAGGGAAGGCTTTCTTT,CASSSPGTGKAFF,TRBD1,.,TRBV3-1,TRBJ1-1
TGTGCCACCAGTGAAGGCTGGGATAATTCACCCCTCCACTTT,CATSEGWDNSPLHF,.,many,TRBV24-1,TRBJ1-6
TGCAGCGTCTTGACGGATTATAATTCACCCCTCCACTTT,CSVLTDYNSPLHF,.,.,TRBV29-1,TRBJ1-6
TGTGCCAGCAGCTTAGCCACCTCCGGGACCCTTCTAGGGTTCTTC,CASSLATSGTLLGFF,.,many,TRBV7-9,TRBJ2-1
TGTGCCAGCAGCCCCGACGGGATGACGAACACCGGGGAGCTGTTTTTT,CASSPDGMTNTGELFF,.,.,TRBV7-3,TRBJ2-2
TGTGCCAGCAGCTTGGAGCGGGATAACACTGAAGCTTTCTTT,CASSLERDNTEAFF,.,.,TRBV5-4,TRBJ1-1
TGCAGTGCTAGAGATCACGTGGGAGGTGGGAACAATGAGCAGTTCTTC,CSARDHVGGGNNEQFF,.,.,TRBV20-1,TRBJ2-1
TGTGCCAGCAGCCCAGGGGGGGTGGAGACCCAGTACTTC,CASSPGGVETQYF,.,.,TRBV5-4,TRBJ2-5
TGTGCCAGCAGCCAAGCGGGCGGTCGCGATGGCTACACCTTC,CASSQAGGRDGYTF,.,few,TRBV3-1,TRBJ1-2
TGTGCCACCTCACCGGGACTAGTGGACAATGAGCAGTTCTTC,CATSPGLVDNEQFF,TRBD2,.,TRBV9,TRBJ2-1
TGTGCCAGCAGCGACCGACAGGGAGCCCCTGAGACCCAGTACTTC,CASSDRQGAPETQYF,TRBD1,few,TRBV7-9,TRBJ2-5
TGTGCCAGCACCCAAATACAGAGCTCCTACAATGAGCAGTTCTTC,CASTQIQSSYNEQFF,.,many,TRBV5-6,TRBJ2-1
TGTGCCAGCACCCGCGGGGGAAGCTCCTACGAGCAGTACTTC,CASTRGGSSYEQYF,TRBD2,few,TRBV6-1,TRBJ2-7
TGTGCCAGCAGCCCCCGCGGCCAGGGGACTTACGAGCAGTACTTC,CASSPRGQGTYEQYF,.,few,TRBV11-2,TRBJ2-7
TGTGCCAGCAGCCCACGGAACCCGGGACTAGCGGGAGGGCCGGGGCGAGATACGCAGTATTTT,CASSPRNPGLAGGPGRDTQYF,TRBD2,.,TRBV7-3,TRBJ2-3
.,CSVGTGSVTF,.,many,TRBV29-1,TRBJ1-2
TGTGCCAGCAGTTTGTGGCTCAGCTCCTACAATGAGCAGTTCTTC,CASSLWLSSYNEQFF,.,few,TRBV28,TRBJ2-1